This T cell receptor (beta chain) is drawn from a study of Graves' ophthalmopathy and Graves' hyperthyroidism. Many counts were recorded for this clonotype. Diagnosis relied on clinical symptoms, serum thyroxine, TRAb, thyroid ultrasound and orbital computed tomography. RNA transcripts were the source from which TCR beta CDR3 regions were amplified. An opening RT-PCR round employed HTBI primers and preceded a second-round multiplex PCR. TCRdb reprocessed the multiplex PCR reads with MiXCR, giving one entry per CDR3 protein. The data show about 1.2 million distinct CDR3 sequences, 36% seen once. Unmatched junction bases numbered 4, after V lost 5 bases and J lost 6 bases. CDR1 and CDR2 from the germline V gene are KGHDR and SFDVKD. The CDR3 contains 13 residues.

This receptor was taken from an adult man with Graves' hyperthyroidism. The rearrangement joins TRBV24-1 to TRBJ2-7; 9 nucleotides align to TRBD1. Sequenced: peripheral blood or thyroid tissue (not recorded which). This CDR3 is CATSGTGVGEQYF. The DNA for the CDR3 is TGTGCCACCAGTGGGACAGGGGTCGGCGAGCAGTACTTC.